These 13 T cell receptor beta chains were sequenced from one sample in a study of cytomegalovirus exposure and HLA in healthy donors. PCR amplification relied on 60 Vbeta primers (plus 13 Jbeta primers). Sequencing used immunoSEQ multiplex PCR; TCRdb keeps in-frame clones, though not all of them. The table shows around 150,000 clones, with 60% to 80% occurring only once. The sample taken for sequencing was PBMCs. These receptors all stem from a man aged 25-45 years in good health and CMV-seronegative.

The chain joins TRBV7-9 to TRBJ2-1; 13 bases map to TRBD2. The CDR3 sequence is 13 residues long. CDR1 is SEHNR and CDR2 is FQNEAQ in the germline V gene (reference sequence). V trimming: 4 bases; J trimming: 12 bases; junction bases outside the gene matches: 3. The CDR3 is CASSSGLAGVQFF. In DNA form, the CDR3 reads TGTGCCAGCAGCTCCGGACTAGCGGGAGTGCAGTTCTTC.

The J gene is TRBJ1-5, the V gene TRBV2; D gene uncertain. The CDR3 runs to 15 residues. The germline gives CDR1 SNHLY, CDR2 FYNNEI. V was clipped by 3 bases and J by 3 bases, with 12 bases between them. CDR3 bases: TGTGCCAGCAGTGACGAGGCCGGTTACAATCAGCCCCAGCATTTT. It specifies CASSDEAGYNQPQHF.

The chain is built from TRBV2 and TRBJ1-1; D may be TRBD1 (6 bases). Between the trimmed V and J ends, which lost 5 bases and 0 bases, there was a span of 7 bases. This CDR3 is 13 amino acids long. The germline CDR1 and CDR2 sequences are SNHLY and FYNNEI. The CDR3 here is CASSWDMNTEAFF. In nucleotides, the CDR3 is TGTGCCAGCAGTTGGGACATGAACACTGAAGCTTTCTTT.

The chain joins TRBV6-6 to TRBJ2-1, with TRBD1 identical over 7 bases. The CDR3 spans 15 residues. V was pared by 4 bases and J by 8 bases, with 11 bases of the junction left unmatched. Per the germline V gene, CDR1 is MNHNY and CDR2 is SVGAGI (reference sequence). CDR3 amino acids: CASSLAGGEYDEQFF. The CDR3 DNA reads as TGTGCCAGCAGTTTAGCAGGGGGAGAGTATGATGAGCAGTTCTTC.

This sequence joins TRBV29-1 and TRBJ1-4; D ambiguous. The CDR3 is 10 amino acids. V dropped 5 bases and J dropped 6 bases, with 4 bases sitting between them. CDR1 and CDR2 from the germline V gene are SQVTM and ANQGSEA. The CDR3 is CSVYDEKLFF. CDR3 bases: TGCAGCGTTTATGATGAAAAACTGTTTTTT.

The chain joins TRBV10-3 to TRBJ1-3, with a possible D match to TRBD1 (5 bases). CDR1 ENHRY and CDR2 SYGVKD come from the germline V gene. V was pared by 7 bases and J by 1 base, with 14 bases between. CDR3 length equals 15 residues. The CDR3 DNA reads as TGTGCCATCACCCAGACAGTCGTTTCTGGAAACACCATATATTTT. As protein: CAITQTVVSGNTIYF.

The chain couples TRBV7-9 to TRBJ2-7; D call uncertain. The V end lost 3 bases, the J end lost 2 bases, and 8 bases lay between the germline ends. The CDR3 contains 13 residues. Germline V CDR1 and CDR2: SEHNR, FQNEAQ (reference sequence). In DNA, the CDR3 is TGTGCCAGCAGCTTTGGCGGTACCTACGAGCAGTACTTC. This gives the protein CASSFGGTYEQYF.

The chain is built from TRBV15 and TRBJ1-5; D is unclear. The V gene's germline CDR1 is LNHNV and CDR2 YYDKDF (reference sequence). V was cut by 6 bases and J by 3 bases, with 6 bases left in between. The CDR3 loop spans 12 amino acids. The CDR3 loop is CATSLFNQPQHF. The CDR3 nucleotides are TGTGCCACCAGTCTGTTCAATCAGCCCCAGCATTTT.

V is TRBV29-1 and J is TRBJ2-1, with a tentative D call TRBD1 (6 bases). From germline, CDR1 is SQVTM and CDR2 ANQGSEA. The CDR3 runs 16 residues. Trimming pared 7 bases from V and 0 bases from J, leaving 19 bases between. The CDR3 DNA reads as TGCAGCGCCCCACAGGGCGGCCTCTTCTCCTACAATGAGCAGTTCTTC. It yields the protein CSAPQGGLFSYNEQFF.

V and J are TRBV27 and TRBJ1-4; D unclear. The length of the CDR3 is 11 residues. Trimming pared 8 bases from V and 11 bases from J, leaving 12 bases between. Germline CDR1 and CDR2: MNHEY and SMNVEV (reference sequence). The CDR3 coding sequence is TGTGCCAGCGGCCTCTGGCCCAAACTGTTTTTT. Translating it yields CASGLWPKLFF.

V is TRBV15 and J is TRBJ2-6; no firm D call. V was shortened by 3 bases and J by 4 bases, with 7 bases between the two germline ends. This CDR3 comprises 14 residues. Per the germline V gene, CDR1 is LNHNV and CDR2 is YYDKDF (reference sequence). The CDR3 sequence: CATSSVLGANVLTF. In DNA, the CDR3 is TGTGCCACCAGCAGTGTCCTCGGGGCCAACGTCCTGACTTTC.

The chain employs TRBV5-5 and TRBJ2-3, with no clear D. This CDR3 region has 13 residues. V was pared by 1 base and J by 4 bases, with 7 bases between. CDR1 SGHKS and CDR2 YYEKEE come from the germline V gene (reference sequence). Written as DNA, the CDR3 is TGTGCCAGCAGCTTGCGTGAGGCAGATACGCAGTATTTT. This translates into CASSLREADTQYF. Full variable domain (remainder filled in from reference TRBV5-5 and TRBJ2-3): DAGVTQSPTHLIKTRGQQVTLRCSPISGHKSVSWYQQVLGQGPQFIFQYYEKEERGRGNFPDRFSARQFPNYSSELNVNALLLGDSALYLCASSLREADTQYFGPGTRLTVL.

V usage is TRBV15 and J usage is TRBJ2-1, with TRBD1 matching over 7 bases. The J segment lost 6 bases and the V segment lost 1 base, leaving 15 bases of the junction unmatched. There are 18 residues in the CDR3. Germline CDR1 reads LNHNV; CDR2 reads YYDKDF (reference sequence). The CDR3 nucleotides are TGTGCCACCAGCAGAGGGGGCCTACAAGGGGGCGAGGGCAATGAGCAGTTCTTC. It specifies CATSRGGLQGGEGNEQFF. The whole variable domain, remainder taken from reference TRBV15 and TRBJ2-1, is DAMVIQNPRYQVTQFGKPVTLSCSQTLNHNVMYWYQQKSSQAPKLLFHYYDKDFNNEADTPDNFQSRRPNTSFCFLDIRSPGLGDTAMYLCATSRGGLQGGEGNEQFFGPGTRLTVL.